This TCR beta chain was found in a study of blood T cell repertoires in COVID-19. In the study overall: Samples of COVID-19 (acute and convalescent) were obtained from the United States, Italy and Spain. Sample material is recorded as cDNA or gDNA derived from T cells, B-cell-depleted T cells, or PBMCs.

In the original analysis: Scientists estimated how many nucleated cells there were by amplifying reference gene primers. The repertoire was sequenced with immunoSEQ multiplex PCR; TCRdb's copy has only in-frame clones and lacks some. V, J and clone size derive from that table, while D and trimming were established from the DNA sequence. The sample yields hundreds of thousands of clones, approximately 82% seen once. CDR3 length: 14 residues. The junction had 12 bases not matched to a gene; V was cut back by 8 bases and J by 6 bases. From germline, CDR1 is MNHEY and CDR2 SVGAGI. Source material: peripheral blood. The rearrangement uses TRBV6-5 and TRBJ2-7; 8 nucleotides align to TRBD2. This receptor was obtained from a woman between 45 and 60 years old with acute or convalescent COVID-19. CDR3 DNA: TGTGCCAGCCACTCTGGACTAGCCCTTGGCGAGCAGTACTTC. It specifies CASHSGLALGEQYF.